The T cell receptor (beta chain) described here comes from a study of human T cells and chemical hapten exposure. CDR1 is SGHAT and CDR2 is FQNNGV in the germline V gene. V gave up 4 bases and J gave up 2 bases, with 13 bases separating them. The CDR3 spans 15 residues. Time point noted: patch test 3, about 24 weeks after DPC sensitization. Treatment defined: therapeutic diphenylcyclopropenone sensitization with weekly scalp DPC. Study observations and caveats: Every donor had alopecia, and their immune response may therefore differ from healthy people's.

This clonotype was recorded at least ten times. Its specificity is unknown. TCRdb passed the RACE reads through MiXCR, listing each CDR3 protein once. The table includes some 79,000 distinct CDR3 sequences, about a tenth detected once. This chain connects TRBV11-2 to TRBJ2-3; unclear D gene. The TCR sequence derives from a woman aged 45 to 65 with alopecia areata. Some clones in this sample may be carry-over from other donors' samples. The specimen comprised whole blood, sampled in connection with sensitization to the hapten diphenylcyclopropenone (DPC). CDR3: CASSSPGPYTDTQYF. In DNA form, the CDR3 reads TGTGCCAGCAGCTCCCCGGGTCCCTACACAGATACGCAGTATTTT.